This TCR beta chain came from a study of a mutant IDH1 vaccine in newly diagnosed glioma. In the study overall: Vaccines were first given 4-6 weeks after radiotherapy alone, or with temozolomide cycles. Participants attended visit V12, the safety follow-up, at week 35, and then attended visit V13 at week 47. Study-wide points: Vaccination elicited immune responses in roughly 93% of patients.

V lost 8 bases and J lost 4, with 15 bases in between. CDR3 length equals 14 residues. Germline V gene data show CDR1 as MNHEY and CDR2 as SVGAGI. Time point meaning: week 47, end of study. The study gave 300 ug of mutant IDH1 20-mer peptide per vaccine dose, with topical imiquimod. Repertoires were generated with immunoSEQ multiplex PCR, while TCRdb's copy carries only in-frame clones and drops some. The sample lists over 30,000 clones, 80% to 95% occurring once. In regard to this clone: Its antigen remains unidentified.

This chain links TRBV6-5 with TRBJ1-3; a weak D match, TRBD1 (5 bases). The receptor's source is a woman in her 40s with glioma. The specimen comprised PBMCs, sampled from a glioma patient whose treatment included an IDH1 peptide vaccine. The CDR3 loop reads CASHGGGFGNTIYF. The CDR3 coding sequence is TGTGCCAGCCACGGCGGGGGATTCGGAAACACCATATATTTT.